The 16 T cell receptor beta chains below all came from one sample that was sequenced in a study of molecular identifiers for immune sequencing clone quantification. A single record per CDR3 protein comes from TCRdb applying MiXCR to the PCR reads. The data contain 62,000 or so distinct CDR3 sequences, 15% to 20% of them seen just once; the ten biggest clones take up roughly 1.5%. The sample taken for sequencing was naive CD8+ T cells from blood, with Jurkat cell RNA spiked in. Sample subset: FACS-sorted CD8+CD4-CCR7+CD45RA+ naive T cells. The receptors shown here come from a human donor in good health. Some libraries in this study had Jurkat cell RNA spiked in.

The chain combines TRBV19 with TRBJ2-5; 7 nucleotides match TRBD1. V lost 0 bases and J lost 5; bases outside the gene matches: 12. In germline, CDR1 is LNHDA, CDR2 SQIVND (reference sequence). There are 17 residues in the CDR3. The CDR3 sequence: CASSIDWVGGEGETQYF. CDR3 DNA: TGTGCCAGTAGTATAGATTGGGTAGGGGGCGAAGGCGAGACCCAGTACTTC.

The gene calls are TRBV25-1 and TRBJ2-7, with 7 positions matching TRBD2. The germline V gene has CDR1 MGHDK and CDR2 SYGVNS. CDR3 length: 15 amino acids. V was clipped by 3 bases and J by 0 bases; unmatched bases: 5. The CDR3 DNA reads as TGTGCCAGCAGTGATACTAGCGAATCCTCCTACGAGCAGTACTTC. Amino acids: CASSDTSESSYEQYF.

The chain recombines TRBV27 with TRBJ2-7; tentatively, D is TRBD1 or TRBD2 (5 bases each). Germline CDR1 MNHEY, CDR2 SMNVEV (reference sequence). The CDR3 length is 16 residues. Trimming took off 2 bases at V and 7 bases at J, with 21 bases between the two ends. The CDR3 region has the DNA TGTGCCAGCAGTTTAGTGCCGGGACGGACCCCTCGGGAGCAGTACTTC. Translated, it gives CASSLVPGRTPREQYF.

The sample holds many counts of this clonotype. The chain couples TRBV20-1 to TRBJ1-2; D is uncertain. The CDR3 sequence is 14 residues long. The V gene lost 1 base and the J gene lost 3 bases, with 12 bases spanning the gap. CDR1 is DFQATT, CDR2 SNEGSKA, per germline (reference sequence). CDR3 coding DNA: TGCAGTGCTAGAGGGGAGGGATCCTACTATGGCTACACCTTC. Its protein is CSARGEGSYYGYTF.

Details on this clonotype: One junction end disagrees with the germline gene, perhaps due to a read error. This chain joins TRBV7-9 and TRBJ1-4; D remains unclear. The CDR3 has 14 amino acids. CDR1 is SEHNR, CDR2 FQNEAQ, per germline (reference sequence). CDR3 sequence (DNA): TGTGCCGGCAGCTTAGTTGGGGAGAATGAAAAACTGTTTTTT. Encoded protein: CAGSLVGENEKLFF.

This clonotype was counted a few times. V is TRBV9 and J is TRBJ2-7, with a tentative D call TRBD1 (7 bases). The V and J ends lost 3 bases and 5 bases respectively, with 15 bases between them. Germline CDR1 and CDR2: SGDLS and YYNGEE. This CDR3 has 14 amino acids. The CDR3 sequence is CASSGNRGGDEQYF. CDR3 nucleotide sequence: TGTGCCAGCAGCGGAAACAGGGGAGGAGACGAGCAGTACTTC.

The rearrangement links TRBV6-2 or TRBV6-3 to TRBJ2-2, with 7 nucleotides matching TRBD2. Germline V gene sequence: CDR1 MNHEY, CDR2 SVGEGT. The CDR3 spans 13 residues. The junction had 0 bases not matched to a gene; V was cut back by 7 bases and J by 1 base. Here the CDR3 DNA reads TGTGCCAGCAAGCGGGAGAACACCGGGGAGCTGTTTTTT. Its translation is CASKRENTGELFF.

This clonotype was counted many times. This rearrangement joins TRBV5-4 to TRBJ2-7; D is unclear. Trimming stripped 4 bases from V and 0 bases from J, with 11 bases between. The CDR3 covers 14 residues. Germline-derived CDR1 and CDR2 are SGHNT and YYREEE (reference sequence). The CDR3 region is CASSRIESSYEQYF. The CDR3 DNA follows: TGTGCCAGCAGCCGAATAGAGAGCTCCTACGAGCAGTACTTC.

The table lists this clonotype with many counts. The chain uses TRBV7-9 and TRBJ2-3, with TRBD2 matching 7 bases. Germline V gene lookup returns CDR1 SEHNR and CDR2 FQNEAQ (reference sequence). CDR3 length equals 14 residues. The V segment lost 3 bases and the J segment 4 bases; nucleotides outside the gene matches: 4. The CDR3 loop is CASSFMGGADTQYF. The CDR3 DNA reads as TGTGCCAGCAGCTTCATGGGGGGGGCAGATACGCAGTATTTT.

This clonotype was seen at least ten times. The CDR3 DNA is TGTGCCAGCAGCGGGGGACAGGGCACCTACGAGCAGTACTTC. Its protein is CASSGGQGTYEQYF. This rearrangement joins TRBV7-6 to TRBJ2-7, with 9 bases that match TRBD1. The CDR3 extends over 14 amino acids. The J segment lost 2 bases and the V segment lost 5 bases, leaving 4 bases of the junction unmatched. CDR1 SGHVS and CDR2 FNYEAQ come from the germline V gene.

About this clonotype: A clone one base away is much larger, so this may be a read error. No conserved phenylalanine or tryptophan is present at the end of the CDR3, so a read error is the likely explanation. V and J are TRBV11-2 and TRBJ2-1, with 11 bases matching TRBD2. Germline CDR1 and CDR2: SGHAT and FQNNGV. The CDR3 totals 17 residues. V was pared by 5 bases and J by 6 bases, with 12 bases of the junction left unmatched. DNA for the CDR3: TGTGCCAGCAGCCTCTTTCCACTAGCGGGAGAATCCAATGAGCAGTTCCTC. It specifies CASSLFPLAGESNEQFL.

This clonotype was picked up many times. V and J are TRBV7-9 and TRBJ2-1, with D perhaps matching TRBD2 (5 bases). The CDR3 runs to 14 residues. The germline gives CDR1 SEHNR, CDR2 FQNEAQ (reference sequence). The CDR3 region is CAKQRGSSYNEQFF. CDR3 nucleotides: TGTGCGAAGCAACGTGGGAGCTCCTACAATGAGCAGTTCTTC.

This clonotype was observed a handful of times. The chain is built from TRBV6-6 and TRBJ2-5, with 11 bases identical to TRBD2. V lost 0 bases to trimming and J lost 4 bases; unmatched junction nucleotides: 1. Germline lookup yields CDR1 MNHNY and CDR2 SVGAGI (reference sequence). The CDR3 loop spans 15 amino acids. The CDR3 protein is CASSYSLAGGETQYF. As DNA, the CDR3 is TGTGCCAGCAGTTACTCGCTAGCGGGAGGAGAGACCCAGTACTTC.

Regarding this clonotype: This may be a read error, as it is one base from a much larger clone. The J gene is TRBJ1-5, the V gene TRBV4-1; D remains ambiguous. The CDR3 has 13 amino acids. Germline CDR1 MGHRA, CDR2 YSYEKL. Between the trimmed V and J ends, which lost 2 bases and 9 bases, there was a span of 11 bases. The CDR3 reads CASSQPLKGPQHF. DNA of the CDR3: TGCGCCAGCAGCCAACCCCTAAAGGGGCCCCAGCATTTT.

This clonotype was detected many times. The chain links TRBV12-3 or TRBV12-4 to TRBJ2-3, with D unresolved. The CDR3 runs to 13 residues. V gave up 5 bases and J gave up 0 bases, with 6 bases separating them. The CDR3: CASSQLSTDTQYF. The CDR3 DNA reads TGTGCCAGCAGTCAGCTCAGCACAGATACGCAGTATTTT.

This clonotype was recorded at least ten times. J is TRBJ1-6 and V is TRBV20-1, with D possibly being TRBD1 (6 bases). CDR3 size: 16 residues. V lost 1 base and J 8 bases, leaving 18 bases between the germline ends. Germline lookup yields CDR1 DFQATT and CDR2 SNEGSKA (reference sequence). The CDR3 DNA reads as TGCAGTGCTAGAGGGTTACAGGGCGTTTTGGATTCACCCCTCCACTTT. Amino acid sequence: CSARGLQGVLDSPLHF.